The present T cell receptor beta chain was sequenced within a study of vaccination and CD4 T cells after COVID-19. About the study: Sampling post-COVID took place a median about 95 days after diagnosis (range 35 to 161).

With 5 bases clipped from V and 7 bases from J, the junction kept 18 bases outside the gene matches. The CDR3 totals 16 residues. Germline V gene lookup returns CDR1 DFQATT and CDR2 SNEGSKA (reference sequence). As regards this clonotype: Its antigen is currently unknown.

Specified treatment: roughly 10-day PBMC culture with coronavirus spike peptide pools or control peptides (ViraFEST assay). It was before the COVID-19 pandemic (2011-2018) that the unexposed donor's CD4+ T cells were collected. ViraFEST used peptide pools to expand antigen-specific T cells and subsequently sequenced their TCRs. On day 3 and again on day 7, fresh IL-2 medium was used to replace half the medium. The assay that was used to sequence DNA from cultured CD4+ T cells was the Oncomine TCR Beta short-read assay. TCRdb itself ran the PCR reads through MiXCR, one entry per CDR3 protein. The sample has several thousand distinct CDR3 sequences; roughly 48% are singletons.

Sequenced material: CD4+ T cells from blood, cultured in vitro. This receptor was identified in a human donor in good health. The J gene is TRBJ2-7, the V gene TRBV20-1; 9 nucleotides agree with TRBD2. The CDR3 sequence is CSAPDLKPGLAGEQYF. CDR3 in DNA: TGCAGTGCTCCAGATCTTAAACCGGGGCTAGCGGGAGAGCAGTACTTC.